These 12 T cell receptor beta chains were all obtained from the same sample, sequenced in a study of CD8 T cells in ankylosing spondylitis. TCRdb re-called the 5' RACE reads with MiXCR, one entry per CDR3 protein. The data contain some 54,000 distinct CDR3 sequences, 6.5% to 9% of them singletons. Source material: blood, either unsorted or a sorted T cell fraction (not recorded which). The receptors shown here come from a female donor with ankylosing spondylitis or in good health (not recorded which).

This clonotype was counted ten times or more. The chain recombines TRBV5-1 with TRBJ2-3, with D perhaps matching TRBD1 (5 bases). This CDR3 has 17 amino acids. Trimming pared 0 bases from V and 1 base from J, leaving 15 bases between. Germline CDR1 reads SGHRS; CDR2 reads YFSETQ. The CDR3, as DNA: TGCGCCAGCAGCTTGGCCCTGCAGGGTATTGGCACAGATACGCAGTATTTT. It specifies CASSLALQGIGTDTQYF.

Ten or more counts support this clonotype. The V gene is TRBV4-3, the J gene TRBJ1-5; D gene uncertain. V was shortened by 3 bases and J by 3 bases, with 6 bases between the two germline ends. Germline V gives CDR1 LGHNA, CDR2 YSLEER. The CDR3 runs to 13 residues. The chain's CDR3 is CASSQEANQPQHF. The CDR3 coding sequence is TGCGCCAGCAGCCAGGAAGCCAATCAGCCCCAGCATTTT.

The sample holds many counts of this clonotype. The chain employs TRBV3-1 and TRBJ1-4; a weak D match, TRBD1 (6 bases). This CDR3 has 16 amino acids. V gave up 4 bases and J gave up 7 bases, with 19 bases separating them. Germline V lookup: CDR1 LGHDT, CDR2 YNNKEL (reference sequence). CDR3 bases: TGTGCCAGCAGCCTCGCATGGACAGAACGAAGTGAAAAACTGTTTTTT. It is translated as CASSLAWTERSEKLFF.

CDR3 DNA sequence: TGTGCCAGCAGCTTCAAGTCTAGCGGCCAAGAGACCCAGTACTTC. Its translation is CASSFKSSGQETQYF. The rearrangement links TRBV5-4 to TRBJ2-5; TRBD2 aligns across 7 bases. The CDR3 is 15 residues long. V was pared by 2 bases and J by 1 base, with 5 bases of the junction left unmatched. The germline V gene encodes CDR1 SGHNT and CDR2 YYREEE (reference sequence).

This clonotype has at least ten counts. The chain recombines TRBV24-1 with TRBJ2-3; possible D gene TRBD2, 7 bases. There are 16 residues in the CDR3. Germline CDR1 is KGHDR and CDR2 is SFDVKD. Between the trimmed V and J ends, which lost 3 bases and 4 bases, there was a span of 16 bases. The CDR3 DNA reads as TGTGCCACCAGTGATCCTTTGGGGGGGGGCCCAGATACGCAGTATTTT. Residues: CATSDPLGGGPDTQYF.

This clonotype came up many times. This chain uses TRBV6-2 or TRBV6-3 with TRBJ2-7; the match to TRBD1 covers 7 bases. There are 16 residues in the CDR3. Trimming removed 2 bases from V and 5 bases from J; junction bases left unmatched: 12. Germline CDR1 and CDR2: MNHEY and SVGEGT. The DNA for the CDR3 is TGTGCCAGCAGTTACACTCCGGGACAGAGCGTCAACGAGCAGTACTTC. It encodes CASSYTPGQSVNEQYF.

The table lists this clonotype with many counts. In DNA form, the CDR3 reads TGCGCCAGCAGCTTGGCCAGGGAGCAGTTCTTC. Translating it yields CASSLAREQFF. V and J are TRBV5-1 and TRBJ2-1, with D uncertain. Trimming left V 0 bases short and J 10 bases short, with 5 bases between. The CDR3 extends over 11 amino acids. Germline V gene data show CDR1 as SGHRS and CDR2 as YFSETQ. The variable domain in full, with the rest retrieved from reference TRBV5-1 and TRBJ2-1, is KAGVTQTPRYLIKTRGQQVTLSCSPISGHRSVSWYQQTPGQGLQFLFEYFSETQRNKGNFPGRFSGRQFSNSRSEMNVSTLELGDSALYLCASSLAREQFFGPGTRLTVL.

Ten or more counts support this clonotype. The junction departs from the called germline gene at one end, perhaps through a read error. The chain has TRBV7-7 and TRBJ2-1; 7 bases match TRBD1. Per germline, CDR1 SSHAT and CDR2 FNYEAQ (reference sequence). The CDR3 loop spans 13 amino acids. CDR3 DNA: TGTGCTAGCAGCGTGGGACAGAACAATGAGCAGTTCTTC. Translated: CASSVGQNNEQFF.

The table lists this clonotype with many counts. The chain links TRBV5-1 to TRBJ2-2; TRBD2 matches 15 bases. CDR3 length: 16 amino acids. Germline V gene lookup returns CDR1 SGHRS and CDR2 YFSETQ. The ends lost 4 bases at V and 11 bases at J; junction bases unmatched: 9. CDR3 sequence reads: CASSPTGLAGGLELFF. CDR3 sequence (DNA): TGCGCCAGCAGCCCAACCGGACTAGCGGGGGGGCTTGAGCTGTTTTTT.

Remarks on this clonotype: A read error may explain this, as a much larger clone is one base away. The CDR3 loop is CTTRQFGNTEAFF. The CDR3 DNA sequence: TGTACCACCCGACAGTTCGGGAACACTGAAGCTTTCTTT. The chain joins TRBV24-1 to TRBJ1-1, with a tentative D call TRBD1 (5 bases). The CDR3 spans 13 residues. Germline CDR1 is KGHDR and CDR2 is SFDVKD.

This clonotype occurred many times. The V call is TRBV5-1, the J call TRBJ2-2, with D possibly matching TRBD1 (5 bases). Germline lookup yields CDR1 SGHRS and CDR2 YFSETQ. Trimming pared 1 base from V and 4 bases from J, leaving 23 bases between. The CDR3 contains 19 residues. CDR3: CASSLFHNPDWGSTGELFF. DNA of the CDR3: TGCGCCAGCAGCTTGTTCCACAATCCCGATTGGGGCTCCACCGGGGAGCTGTTTTTT.

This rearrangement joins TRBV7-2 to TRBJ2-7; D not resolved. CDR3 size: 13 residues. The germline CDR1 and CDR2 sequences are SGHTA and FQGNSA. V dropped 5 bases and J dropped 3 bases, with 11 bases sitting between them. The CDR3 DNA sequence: TGTGCCAGCAGCCCCTCGAGGTTCTACGAGCAGTACTTC. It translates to CASSPSRFYEQYF.